This T cell receptor beta chain appears in the sequencing data of a study of blood T cell repertoires in COVID-19. Under the authors' procedure: Estimates of nucleated cell counts were drawn from the amplification of reference gene primers. Produced via immunoSEQ multiplex PCR; TCRdb's table is partial and in-frame only. For V, J and clone size, that table is used; D and trimming come from the DNA. The table records 150,000 to 200,000 clones, just over 85% of them present only once. Germline loops: CDR1 ENHRY, CDR2 SYGVKD. The CDR3 contains 19 residues. V lost 6 bases, J lost 2 bases, and 17 bases stayed unmatched.

Sequencing was done on a sample of PBMCs or T cells enriched from blood (not recorded which). The J gene is TRBJ2-2, the V gene TRBV10-3, with TRBD1 matching over 8 bases. The receptor was derived from a woman aged 18-29 years who had recovered from COVID-19. The CDR3 loop reads CAIRALVLDRASNTGELFF. The CDR3 nucleotides read TGTGCCATCAGGGCTTTGGTATTGGACAGGGCCTCTAACACCGGGGAGCTGTTTTTT.